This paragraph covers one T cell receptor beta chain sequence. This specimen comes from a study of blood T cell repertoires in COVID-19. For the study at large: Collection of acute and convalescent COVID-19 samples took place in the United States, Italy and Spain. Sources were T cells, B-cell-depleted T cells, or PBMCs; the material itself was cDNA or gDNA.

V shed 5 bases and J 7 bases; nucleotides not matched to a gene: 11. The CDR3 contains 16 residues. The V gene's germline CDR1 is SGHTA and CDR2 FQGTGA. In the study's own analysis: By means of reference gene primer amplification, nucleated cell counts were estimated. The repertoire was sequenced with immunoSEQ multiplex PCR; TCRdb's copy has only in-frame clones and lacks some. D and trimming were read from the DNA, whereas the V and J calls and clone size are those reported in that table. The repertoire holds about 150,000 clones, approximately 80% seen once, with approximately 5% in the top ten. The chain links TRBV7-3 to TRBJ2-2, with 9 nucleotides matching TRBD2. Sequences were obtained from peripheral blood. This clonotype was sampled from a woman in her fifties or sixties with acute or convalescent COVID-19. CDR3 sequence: CASSPKASGEIGELFF. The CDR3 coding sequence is TGTGCCAGCAGCCCAAAGGCTAGCGGGGAGATCGGGGAGCTGTTTTTT.